The 2 T cell receptor beta chains below were found in one sample sequenced in a study of human T cells and chemical hapten exposure. Regarding time point: pre-sensitization, week 0. This sample's treatment: therapeutic diphenylcyclopropenone sensitization with weekly scalp DPC. TCRdb re-analysed the RACE reads in MiXCR, keeping a single row per CDR3 protein. This table has around 200,000 distinct CDR3 sequences, approximately 29% appearing once. Specimen: whole blood, collected in connection with sensitization to the hapten diphenylcyclopropenone (DPC). The receptors come from a woman between 25 and 40 years old with alopecia areata. Some clones in this sample may be carry-over from other donors' samples.

In its sample, this clonotype was seen a few times. J is TRBJ2-5 and V is TRBV7-8; D possibly corresponds to TRBD2 (5 bases). The CDR3 spans 14 residues. Germline V CDR1 and CDR2: SGHVS, FQNEAQ. Trimming shortened V by 4 bases and J by 2 bases, and 11 bases separated the two germline ends. The CDR3 sequence is CASSSRTLQETQYF. The CDR3 DNA follows: TGTGCCAGCAGCTCTAGGACTCTTCAAGAGACCCAGTACTTC.

The chain joins TRBV28 to TRBJ2-3, with a weak D call TRBD1 (5 bases). V shed 7 bases and J shed 5 bases, with 22 bases lying between them. Germline V CDR1 and CDR2: MDHEN, SYDVKM. This CDR3 contains 16 residues. The CDR3 DNA is TGTGCCAGCACTTTGTTTGGGCAGGGCGTAGGAGATACGCAGTATTTT. Translation gives CASTLFGQGVGDTQYF.